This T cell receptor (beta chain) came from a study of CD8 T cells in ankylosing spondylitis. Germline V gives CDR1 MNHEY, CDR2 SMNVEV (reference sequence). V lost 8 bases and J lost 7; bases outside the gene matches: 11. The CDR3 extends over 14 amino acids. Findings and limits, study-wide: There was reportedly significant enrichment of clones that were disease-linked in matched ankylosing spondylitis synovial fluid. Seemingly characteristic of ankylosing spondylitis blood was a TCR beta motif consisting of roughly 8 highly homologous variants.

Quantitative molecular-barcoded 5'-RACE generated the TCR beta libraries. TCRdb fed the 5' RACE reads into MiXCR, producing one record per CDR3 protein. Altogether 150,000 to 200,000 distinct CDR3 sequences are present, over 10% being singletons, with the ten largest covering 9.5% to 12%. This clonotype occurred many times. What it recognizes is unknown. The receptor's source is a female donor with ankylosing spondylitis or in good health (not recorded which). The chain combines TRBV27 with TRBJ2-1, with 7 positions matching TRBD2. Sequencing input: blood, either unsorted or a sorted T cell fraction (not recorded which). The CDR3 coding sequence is TGTGCCAGCGCAAGCGAGGGAGGGTGGAATGAGCAGTTCTTC. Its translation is CASASEGGWNEQFF.